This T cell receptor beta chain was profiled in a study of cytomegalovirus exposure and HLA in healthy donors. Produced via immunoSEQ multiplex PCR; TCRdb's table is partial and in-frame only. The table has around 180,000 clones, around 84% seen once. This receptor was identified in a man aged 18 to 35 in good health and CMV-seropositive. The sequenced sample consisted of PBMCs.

Written as DNA, the CDR3 is TGTGCCAGCAGCCAAGGACTAGCGGGAGTCAATGAGCAGTTCTTC. Its protein product is CASSQGLAGVNEQFF. J is TRBJ2-1 and V is TRBV7-9; 13 bases match TRBD2. Germline V gives CDR1 SEHNR, CDR2 FQNEAQ (reference sequence). The CDR3 runs to 15 residues. The J segment lost 6 bases and the V segment lost 5 bases, leaving 4 bases of the junction unmatched.